Following are 18 T cell receptor beta chains from one sample sequenced in a study of blood T cell repertoires in COVID-19 (dated by TCRdb to 2020 to 2021). Library generation was performed with the immunoSEQ multiplex PCR assay. The clones in this table, taken by TCRdb from immuneACCESS, are in-frame only. Not every clone is retained; where verified, under half of the shortfall comes from an unresolved V gene, and the cause of the rest is unknown. Present in this sample are 150,000 to 200,000 clones, around four fifths of which were seen just once. 2.5% to 3% of the sample is held by the ten biggest clonotypes. Sequences were obtained from peripheral blood. The receptors stem from a man aged 70-80 years with acute or convalescent COVID-19.

The chain combines TRBV14 with TRBJ2-7; unclear D gene. The CDR3 is 14 residues long. The V end was cut by 1 base, the J end by 0 bases, with 7 bases between. CDR1 and CDR2 (germline): SGHDN, FVKESK. The CDR3 DNA follows: TGTGCCAGCAGCCAAGTGGCTGGCTCCTACGAGCAGTACTTC. Protein: CASSQVAGSYEQYF.

This clone was counted only a few times. V usage is TRBV4-2 and J usage is TRBJ1-3; TRBD1 matches 7 bases. The CDR3 length is 16 residues. Looked up from germline, CDR1 is LGHNA and CDR2 is YNFKEQ. V lost 1 base, J lost 0 bases, and 3 bases stayed unmatched. The CDR3, as DNA: TGTGCCAGCAGCCAAGCTTGGGACAGCTCTGGAAACACCATATATTTT. It codes for CASSQAWDSSGNTIYF.

This clone has a handful of counts. The genes are TRBV2 and TRBJ1-2, with D tentatively TRBD1 (6 bases). The CDR3 runs to 12 residues. Between the trimmed V and J ends, which lost 8 bases and 0 bases, there was a span of 7 bases. Germline loops: CDR1 SNHLY, CDR2 FYNNEI. CDR3 sequence: CASGTSNYGYTF. As DNA, the CDR3 is TGTGCCAGCGGGACATCTAACTATGGCTACACCTTC.

The chain joins TRBV19 to TRBJ2-1, with 10 nucleotides matching TRBD1. V lost 7 bases and J lost 4; bases outside the gene matches: 4. This CDR3 comprises 14 residues. The germline CDR1 and CDR2 sequences are LNHDA and SQIVND (reference sequence). The CDR3 region has the DNA TGTGCCAGTAACCCGGACAGGGGGTACAATGAGCAGTTCTTC. It codes for CASNPDRGYNEQFF.

This chain uses TRBV6-5 with TRBJ2-2; TRBD2 matches at 7 bases. The CDR3 extends over 15 amino acids. Germline lookup yields CDR1 MNHEY and CDR2 SVGAGI. V shed 8 bases, J shed 1 base, and the junction held 7 bases outside the gene matches. Here the CDR3 DNA reads TGTGCCAGCGACGGCCGGGGGGAGAACACCGGGGAGCTGTTTTTT. This translates into CASDGRGENTGELFF.

This clone turned up a few times. The chain links TRBV5-6 to TRBJ2-2; 8 nucleotides line up with TRBD1. The CDR3 sequence is 14 residues long. V lost 4 bases to trimming and J lost 4 bases; unmatched junction nucleotides: 3. The germline gives CDR1 SGHDT, CDR2 YYEEEE. The CDR3 here is CASSIDRGTGELFF. In DNA form, the CDR3 reads TGTGCCAGCAGCATCGACAGGGGCACCGGGGAGCTGTTTTTT.

J is TRBJ2-3 and V is TRBV7-2, with a possible D match to TRBD2 (6 bases). CDR1 SGHTA and CDR2 FQGNSA come from the germline V gene. This CDR3 is 17 amino acids long. The V and J ends lost 1 base and 5 bases respectively, with 19 bases between them. CDR3 nucleotide sequence: TGTGCCAGCAGCTTAGAAGCTTCCGGGGCGGGGAGAGATACGCAGTATTTT. As protein: CASSLEASGAGRDTQYF. Supplemented by reference TRBV7-2 and TRBJ2-3, the full variable domain reads GAGVSQSPSNKVTEKGKDVELRCDPISGHTALYWYRQSLGQGLEFLIYFQGNSAPDKSGLPSDRFSAERTGGSVSTLTIQRTQQEDSAVYLCASSLEASGAGRDTQYFGPGTRLTVL.

Here the CDR3 DNA reads TGTGCCAGTAGTCCCCTCCCGCGGACAGAGAACACTGAAGCTTTCTTT. Protein sequence: CASSPLPRTENTEAFF. The chain couples TRBV19 to TRBJ1-1; possibly TRBD1 for D (6 bases). Germline V gene lookup returns CDR1 LNHDA and CDR2 SQIVND (reference sequence). V gave up 5 bases and J gave up 1 base, with 17 bases separating them. This CDR3 has 16 residues.

The chain recombines TRBV18 with TRBJ1-5; 12 positions agree with TRBD1. Germline-derived CDR1 and CDR2 are KGHSH and LQKENI. CDR3 length equals 16 residues. Trimming cost V 6 bases and J 11 bases; bases outside gene matches: 14. This CDR3 is CASSLRGTGGFRAQHF. CDR3 bases: TGTGCCAGCTCTCTGCGGGGGACAGGGGGCTTCAGGGCCCAGCATTTT.

This clone came up once. The gene calls are TRBV2 and TRBJ2-7; 12 nucleotides match TRBD2. After removal of 5 bases from V and 2 bases from J, the junction contained 4 bases not matched to a gene. The germline CDR1 and CDR2 sequences are SNHLY and FYNNEI. This CDR3 has 15 residues. The CDR3 region is CASSKRLAGAYEQYF. The DNA of the CDR3 is TGTGCCAGCAGTAAAAGACTAGCGGGGGCCTACGAGCAGTACTTC. The full variable domain, its missing parts supplied by reference TRBV2 and TRBJ2-7, is EPEVTQTPSHQVTQMGQEVILRCVPISNHLYFYWYRQILGQKVEFLVSFYNNEISEKSEIFDDQFSVERPDGSNFTLKIRSTKLEDSAMYFCASSKRLAGAYEQYFGPGTRLTVT.

The gene calls are TRBV19 and TRBJ2-5; the match to TRBD2 covers 7 bases. The CDR3 length is 14 residues. Germline CDR1 reads LNHDA; CDR2 reads SQIVND (reference sequence). Unmatched junction bases numbered 3, after V lost 3 bases and J lost 2 bases. The CDR3 sequence: CASSIIGGQETQYF. CDR3 sequence (DNA): TGTGCCAGTAGTATCATCGGGGGGCAAGAGACCCAGTACTTC.

The chain links TRBV19 to TRBJ1-2; 7 positions match TRBD1. J lost 0 bases, V lost 3 bases, and 13 bases had no gene match. This CDR3 has 18 amino acids. CDR1 is LNHDA and CDR2 is SQIVND in the germline V gene (reference sequence). CDR3 in DNA: TGTGCCAGTAGTATTAAGGGGGCAAGTCTCCTGGCTAACTATGGCTACACCTTC. Its translation: CASSIKGASLLANYGYTF.

The J gene is TRBJ1-1, the V gene TRBV28, with TRBD1 matching 8 bases. V was pared by 4 bases and J by 10 bases, with 8 bases of the junction left unmatched. Germline V gene data show CDR1 as MDHEN and CDR2 as SYDVKM. The CDR3 sequence is 13 residues long. The CDR3 bases are TGTGCCAGCAGTTCCCCTGGACAGGGATTAGCTTTCTTT. Encoded protein: CASSSPGQGLAFF.

The V call is TRBV7-6, the J call TRBJ2-4; D not resolved. This CDR3 has 18 amino acids. The germline V and J ends were trimmed by 1 base and 3 bases, with 19 bases remaining between them. Germline loops: CDR1 SGHVS, CDR2 FNYEAQ. The CDR3, as DNA: TGTGCCAGCAGCTTAGTCGGTGTTCGCATGAGAGGCAAAAACATTCAGTACTTC. It is translated as CASSLVGVRMRGKNIQYF. The whole variable domain, filled in from reference TRBV7-6 and TRBJ2-4, reads GAGVSQSPRYKVTKRGQDVALRCDPISGHVSLYWYRQALGQGPEFLTYFNYEAQQDKSGLPNDRFSAERPEGSISTLTIQRTEQRDSAMYRCASSLVGVRMRGKNIQYFGAGTRLSVL.

V gene TRBV19 combines with J gene TRBJ2-1, with 12 nucleotides matching TRBD2. V trimming: 6 bases; J trimming: 10 bases; junction bases outside the gene matches: 13. The CDR3 covers 16 residues. From germline, CDR1 is LNHDA and CDR2 SQIVND (reference sequence). Here the CDR3 DNA reads TGTGCCAGTAGCAAGGCGACTAGCGGGAGAGCTCACGAGCAGTTCTTC. It translates to CASSKATSGRAHEQFF.

V gene TRBV7-8 combines with J gene TRBJ2-6, with 8 bases fitting TRBD2. J gave up 0 bases and V 6 bases, and 10 bases lay outside the gene matches. The CDR3 runs to 18 residues. The germline CDR1 and CDR2 sequences are SGHVS and FQNEAQ. Written as DNA, the CDR3 is TGTGCCAGCAGGCTCCGGGGGGGCTGGGACTCTGGGGCCAACGTCCTGACTTTC. This encodes CASRLRGGWDSGANVLTF.

The chain links TRBV7-2 to TRBJ1-2; D gene ambiguous. This CDR3 comprises 17 residues. Germline CDR1 reads SGHTA; CDR2 reads FQGNSA. Deletions cut 0 bases from V and 0 bases from J, with 14 bases between. The CDR3 nucleotides are TGTGCCAGCAGCTTAGCTGTAGCTCTCAGAGCTAACTATGGCTACACCTTC. Protein product: CASSLAVALRANYGYTF.

This clone showed up just a few times. This chain joins TRBV11-2 and TRBJ2-5; D ambiguous. Trimming removed 1 base at V and 5 bases at J, with 8 bases between. This CDR3 is built from 13 residues. Per the germline V gene, CDR1 is SGHAT and CDR2 is FQNNGV. CDR3 loop: CASSLVPFETQYF. CDR3 in DNA: TGTGCCAGCAGCTTAGTCCCGTTCGAGACCCAGTACTTC.